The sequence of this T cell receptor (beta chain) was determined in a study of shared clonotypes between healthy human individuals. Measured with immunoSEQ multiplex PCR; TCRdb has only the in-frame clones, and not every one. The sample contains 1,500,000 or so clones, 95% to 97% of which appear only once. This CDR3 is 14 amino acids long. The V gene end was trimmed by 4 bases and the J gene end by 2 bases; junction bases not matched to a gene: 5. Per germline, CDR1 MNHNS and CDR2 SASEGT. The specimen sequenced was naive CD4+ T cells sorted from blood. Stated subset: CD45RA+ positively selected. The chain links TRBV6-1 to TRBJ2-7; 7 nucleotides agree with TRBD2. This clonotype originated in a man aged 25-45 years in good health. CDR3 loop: CASSGKAGTYEQYF. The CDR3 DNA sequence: TGTGCCAGCAGTGGGAAAGCGGGGACCTACGAGCAGTACTTC.